This TCR beta chain appears in the sequencing data of a study of blood T cell repertoires in COVID-19. Study-level background: Samples of COVID-19 (acute and convalescent) were obtained from the United States, Italy and Spain.

In the original workflow: Reference gene primer amplification gave estimated nucleated cell counts. Repertoires were generated with immunoSEQ multiplex PCR, while TCRdb's copy carries only in-frame clones and drops some. The V and J calls and clone size are taken from that table; D and trimming were inferred from the DNA. The table lists roughly 70,000 clones, around 86% of them singletons. This CDR3 spans 15 amino acids. Trimming cost V 2 bases and J 5 bases; bases outside gene matches: 6. The germline CDR1 and CDR2 sequences are LGHNA and YSLEER. This rearrangement joins TRBV4-3 to TRBJ2-1; TRBD2 matches 7 bases. Sequencing was done on a sample of peripheral blood. The clonotype originates from a man between 70 and 80 years old with active COVID-19. The CDR3 DNA follows: TGCGCCAGCAGCCAACAGGATCGGGGGGACAATGAGCAGTTCTTC. It is translated as CASSQQDRGDNEQFF.